This T cell receptor (beta chain) is drawn from a study of somatic mutations in cytotoxic T cells in rheumatoid arthritis. There are 14 residues in the CDR3. From germline, CDR1 is SGHVS and CDR2 FQNEAQ. Trimming removed 0 bases from V and 0 bases from J, with 5 bases in between. Assay: immunoSEQ multiplex PCR; the TCRdb copy retains only in-frame clones and omits some. This table has 14,000 or so clones, less than 80% appearing once. The receptor was derived from an adult with rheumatoid arthritis. Sequencing was performed on CD8+ T cells sorted from blood. The V and J genes are TRBV7-8 and TRBJ1-1, with no clear D. The CDR3 region has the DNA TGTGCCAGCAGCTTAGCGCATGTGAACACTGAAGCTTTCTTT. Amino acid sequence: CASSLAHVNTEAFF.